These 11 T cell receptor beta chains were all obtained from the same sample, sequenced in a study of T cells in women clearing cervical HPV infection. The table came from immunoSEQ multiplex PCR; TCRdb's copy has only in-frame clones and leaves some out. The sample's table shows about 36,000 clones. Specimen: blood buffy coat. These receptors were taken from a woman aged 18 to 75 with a cervical HPV16 infection that either progressed to CIN3+ or cleared (not recorded which).

On this clone itself: The read ends 3 residues early relative to the CDR3; the germline J gene fills the gap. This rearrangement joins TRBV7-2 to TRBJ2-3; D possibly corresponds to TRBD2 (6 bases). The CDR3 runs to 15 residues. The V and J ends lost 5 bases and 0 bases respectively, with 12 bases between them. The germline CDR1 and CDR2 sequences are SGHTA and FQGNSA. CDR3 DNA, as far as it was read: TGTGCCAGCAGCCTGACTAGTGGGAGCACAGATACG. Protein sequence: CASSLTSGSTDT. The full CDR3 is CASSLTSGSTDTQYF.

Points on this clone: Read sequence stops 3 residues before the CDR3 end, and the germline J gene provides the missing end. This chain joins TRBV20-1 and TRBJ1-2; 10 nucleotides match TRBD1. The CDR3 has 14 amino acids. Germline assignment: CDR1 DFQATT and CDR2 SNEGSKA (reference sequence). The CDR3 here is CSAAGTGVWVGYTF. Partial CDR3 DNA: TGCAGTGCCGCCGGGACAGGGGTTTGGGTCGGC.

Notes on this clone: The CDR3 goes on 3 residues after the read ends, and that part is filled in from the germline J gene. The J gene is TRBJ2-7, the V gene TRBV19; D might be TRBD1 (6 bases). Between the trimmed V and J ends, which lost 5 bases and 3 bases, there was a span of 11 bases. Germline CDR1 and CDR2: LNHDA and SQIVND (reference sequence). The CDR3 loop spans 13 amino acids. The CDR3 is CASSGDKSYEQYF. The CDR3 bases that were read are TGTGCCAGTAGTGGGGACAAAAGCTACGAG.

Concerning this clone: From the germline J gene comes the end of the CDR3, since the read stops 3 residues before it. V usage is TRBV5-1 and J usage is TRBJ1-2; D is uncertain. This CDR3 has 14 amino acids. Germline CDR1 SGHRS, CDR2 YFSETQ. CDR3 bases read: TGCGCCAGCAGCTTGGGGAACGAGGGTTACGAC. This sequence encodes CASSLGNEGYD. The entire CDR3 protein reads CASSLGNEGYDYTF.

Turning to this clone: The CDR3 end lies 3 residues beyond the end of the read and is filled in from the germline J gene. This sample also contains other DNA sequences that code for the same CDR3. The V gene is TRBV18, the J gene TRBJ1-2; TRBD1 aligns across 9 bases. The CDR3 contains 14 residues. Germline CDR1 KGHSH, CDR2 LQKENI. The part of the CDR3 DNA that was read is TGTGCCAGCTCCCCAGGGACAGGGAGCTACGAC. Protein: CASSPGTGSYD. The CDR3 in full is CASSPGTGSYDYTF.

Worth noting for this clone: The read stops 3 residues short of the end of the CDR3; the missing end is completed from the germline J gene. The chain combines TRBV9 with TRBJ2-3; a weak D match, TRBD2 (7 bases). This CDR3 is built from 18 residues. The V end was cut by 0 bases, the J end by 0 bases, with 17 bases between. Germline V lookup: CDR1 SGDLS, CDR2 YYNGEE. CDR3: CASSVAGFAGASTDTQYF. The CDR3 DNA, read in part, is TGTGCCAGCAGCGTAGCGGGCTTCGCGGGGGCTAGCACAGATACG.

Comment on this clone: The read finishes 3 residues shy of the CDR3 end, and the germline J gene is used to complete it. The chain is built from TRBV7-8 and TRBJ1-5; 8 bases are shared with TRBD1. Trimming removed 5 bases from V and 9 bases from J; junction bases left unmatched: 12. CDR3 length: 15 amino acids. Per germline, CDR1 SGHVS and CDR2 FQNEAQ. The CDR3 sequence is CASSLRDRPEGPQHF. The covered CDR3 bases are TGTGCCAGCAGCCTTAGGGACAGGCCCGAAGGGCCC.

Comments on this clone: The CDR3 end lies 3 residues beyond the end of the read and is filled in from the germline J gene. The chain carries TRBV7-9 and TRBJ2-1; 9 bases are a match to TRBD1. J gave up 3 bases and V 5 bases, and 5 bases lay outside the gene matches. Germline CDR1 SEHNR, CDR2 FQNEAQ (reference sequence). This CDR3 spans 15 amino acids. CDR3 sequence reads: CASSDPGQGYNEQFF. The sequenced part of the CDR3 DNA is TGTGCCAGCAGCGACCCGGGACAGGGCTACAATGAG.

Notes on this clone: The read is 3 residues too short to cover the CDR3 end, so that end is filled in from the germline J gene. This chain connects TRBV19 to TRBJ1-1, with a tentative D call TRBD1 (6 bases). Trimming pared 6 bases from V and 1 base from J, leaving 6 bases between. CDR1 is LNHDA and CDR2 is SQIVND in the germline V gene (reference sequence). This CDR3 is built from 12 residues. The CDR3 is CASRTGNTEAFF. Incomplete CDR3 DNA: TGTGCCAGTAGGACAGGGAACACTGAA.

About this clone: The read halts 3 residues ahead of the CDR3 end, with the missing end drawn from the germline J gene. The V gene is TRBV2, the J gene TRBJ2-5; the D is unclear. Trimming pared 7 bases from V and 2 bases from J, leaving 8 bases between. CDR1 is SNHLY, CDR2 FYNNEI, per germline. CDR3 length: 12 amino acids. Incomplete CDR3 DNA: TGTGCCAGCACGCGCGAGCAAGAGACC. Translating gives CASTREQET. The full CDR3 protein is CASTREQETQYF.

A note on this clone: The DNA ends 3 residues before the CDR3 does, and the rest of the CDR3 is filled in from the germline J gene. V is TRBV20-1 and J is TRBJ2-5; 9 positions match TRBD2. With V trimmed by 8 bases and J by 1 base, 17 bases remained unmatched. Germline CDR1 is DFQATT and CDR2 is SNEGSKA (reference sequence). CDR3 length: 17 residues. The sequenced CDR3 bases are TGCAGTTTTCGTTTAGCGTGGCGGGGGGGCCCCCAAGAGACC. Translation: CSFRLAWRGGPQET. The whole CDR3 region reads CSFRLAWRGGPQETQYF.